The next 27 T cell receptor beta chains were all read from a single sample in a study of PD-L1 blockade in urothelial cancer. Documented time point: peripheral blood 6 weeks after treatment start. This table comes from immunoSEQ multiplex PCR, and its TCRdb copy is limited to in-frame clones, with some not included. The table has about 22,000 clones, under 95% seen once. The sample here was PBMCs, taken around atezolizumab (anti-PD-L1) treatment. The receptors here all came from a woman aged 60-70 years with urothelial cancer.

The gene calls are TRBV6-6 and TRBJ2-2; 7 nucleotides match TRBD1. J gave up 3 bases and V 6 bases, and 7 bases lay outside the gene matches. This CDR3 spans 15 amino acids. CDR1 is MNHNY, CDR2 SVGAGI, per germline (reference sequence). CDR3: CASSQTGSDTGELFF. In nucleotides, the CDR3 is TGTGCCAGCAGCCAGACAGGGTCTGACACCGGGGAGCTGTTTTTT.

This chain links TRBV28 with TRBJ2-5; TRBD2 is a possible D gene (6 bases). From germline, CDR1 is MDHEN and CDR2 SYDVKM. V dropped 6 bases and J dropped 6 bases, with 23 bases sitting between them. The length of the CDR3 is 16 residues. The CDR3 region has the DNA TGTGCCAGCAGCTCACCCGGAGGGGATGGGCGTAAGACCCAGTACTTC. This sequence encodes CASSSPGGDGRKTQYF.

The chain joins TRBV5-4 to TRBJ2-7, with 9 bases that match TRBD2. CDR1 is SGHNT and CDR2 is YYREEE in the germline V gene (reference sequence). The CDR3 consists of 16 residues. V lost 0 bases to trimming and J lost 2 bases; unmatched junction nucleotides: 6. CDR3 in amino acids: CASSLGLAVSAYEQYF. CDR3 DNA: TGTGCCAGCAGCTTGGGACTAGCGGTCTCCGCCTACGAGCAGTACTTC.

This clone was counted a few times. V usage is TRBV7-2 and J usage is TRBJ2-7, with D possibly matching TRBD2 (6 bases). The CDR3 spans 13 residues. Per the germline V gene, CDR1 is SGHTA and CDR2 is FQGNSA. V was cut by 4 bases and J by 3 bases, with 10 bases left in between. The CDR3 region has the DNA TGTGCCAGCAGCTCAGGGAGGCTCTACGAGCAGTACTTC. Translating gives CASSSGRLYEQYF.

The rearrangement joins TRBV19 to TRBJ1-2, with TRBD1 matching over 7 bases. The CDR3 consists of 16 residues. V was pared by 0 bases and J by 6 bases, with 10 bases of the junction left unmatched. CDR1 LNHDA and CDR2 SQIVND come from the germline V gene (reference sequence). DNA for the CDR3: TGTGCCAGTAGTATAGATGAAGACAGGGCAGGCGATGGCTACACCTTC. It specifies CASSIDEDRAGDGYTF.

The V gene is TRBV10-2, the J gene TRBJ2-5; perhaps TRBD1 as D (5 bases). The germline gives CDR1 WSHSY, CDR2 SAAADI. There are 15 residues in the CDR3. V lost 3 bases to trimming and J lost 2 bases, with 13 bases between them. The chain's CDR3 is CASSEAGKRQETQYF. Here the CDR3 DNA reads TGCGCCAGCAGTGAAGCAGGGAAGCGTCAAGAGACCCAGTACTTC.

The CDR3 is CASSLAALAGGNSYEQYF. In DNA, the CDR3 is TGTGCCAGCAGCTTAGCCGCTCTAGCGGGGGGCAACTCCTACGAGCAGTACTTC. This chain joins TRBV7-2 and TRBJ2-7; TRBD2 matches 11 bases. The CDR3 covers 18 residues. Germline CDR1 is SGHTA and CDR2 is FQGNSA. The V and J ends lost 0 bases and 0 bases, in that order; junction bases with no gene match: 7. Based on the CDR3 plus reference TRBV7-2 and TRBJ2-7, the full variable domain is GAGVSQSPSNKVTEKGKDVELRCDPISGHTALYWYRQSLGQGLEFLIYFQGNSAPDKSGLPSDRFSAERTGGSVSTLTIQRTQQEDSAVYLCASSLAALAGGNSYEQYFGPGTRLTVT.

A single count supports this clone. This rearrangement joins TRBV5-1 to TRBJ1-1, with 7 bases aligning to TRBD1. The CDR3 totals 14 residues. After removal of 4 bases from V and 5 bases from J, the junction contained 8 bases not matched to a gene. In germline, CDR1 is SGHRS, CDR2 YFSETQ. This CDR3 is CASSDGQVVTEAFF. CDR3 bases: TGCGCCAGCAGCGACGGACAGGTGGTAACTGAAGCTTTCTTT.

This clone was counted between two and nine times. The rearrangement joins TRBV15 to TRBJ1-2; D might be TRBD1 (5 bases). Germline V lookup: CDR1 LNHNV, CDR2 YYDKDF (reference sequence). This CDR3 has 16 residues. The V end was cut by 1 base, the J end by 1 base, with 13 bases between. The DNA for the CDR3 is TGTGCCACCAGCAGAGTTCCCTTGGGGGGTAACTATGGCTACACCTTC. Protein product: CATSRVPLGGNYGYTF.

This clone occurred a few times. The chain links TRBV5-5 to TRBJ2-1, with 9 bases aligning to TRBD1. The germline V gene has CDR1 SGHKS and CDR2 YYEKEE (reference sequence). The ends lost 4 bases at V and 4 bases at J; junction bases unmatched: 9. The length of the CDR3 is 16 residues. CDR3 amino acids: CASSASRDRDYNEQFF. In DNA form, the CDR3 reads TGTGCCAGCAGCGCCTCCCGGGACAGGGATTACAATGAGCAGTTCTTC.

The chain combines TRBV7-8 with TRBJ1-1; tentatively, D is TRBD1 (5 bases). Germline values: CDR1 SGHVS, CDR2 FQNEAQ. V lost 1 base and J 4 bases, leaving 13 bases between the germline ends. This CDR3 has 15 amino acids. The CDR3 spells CASSLVVGGFTEAFF. CDR3 sequence (DNA): TGTGCCAGCAGCTTAGTGGTCGGGGGTTTCACTGAAGCTTTCTTT.

This sequence joins TRBV18 and TRBJ2-5, with 7 bases fitting TRBD1. This CDR3 region has 14 residues. Per the germline V gene, CDR1 is KGHSH and CDR2 is LQKENI. Unmatched junction bases numbered 9, after V lost 6 bases and J lost 5 bases. The CDR3 sequence is CASSPTGVKETQYF. The CDR3 DNA follows: TGTGCCAGCTCCCCAACAGGGGTAAAGGAGACCCAGTACTTC.

The CDR3 DNA reads TGCGCCAGCAGCTCGGGGGACTGGTTTACCGGGGAGCTGTTTTTT. Translation gives CASSSGDWFTGELFF. The J gene is TRBJ2-2, the V gene TRBV5-1; tentatively, D is TRBD2 (6 bases). CDR1 is SGHRS, CDR2 YFSETQ, per germline. Trimming removed 3 bases at V and 5 bases at J, with 14 bases between. CDR3 length: 15 amino acids.

V and J are TRBV6-6 and TRBJ1-5; D uncertain. CDR3 size: 15 residues. Between the trimmed V and J ends, which lost 0 bases and 6 bases, there was a span of 12 bases. Germline assignment: CDR1 MNHNY and CDR2 SVGAGI (reference sequence). CDR3 region: CASSYSNRFSQPQHF. Here the CDR3 DNA reads TGTGCCAGCAGTTACTCGAACAGATTCAGTCAGCCCCAGCATTTT.

The rearrangement links TRBV4-3 to TRBJ2-1; 8 bases align to TRBD2. Trimming cost V 0 bases and J 6 bases; bases outside gene matches: 4. This CDR3 has 15 residues. Germline values: CDR1 LGHNA, CDR2 YSLEER. CDR3 loop: CASSQELAGFNEQFF. The CDR3, as DNA: TGCGCCAGCAGCCAAGAGCTAGCGGGTTTCAATGAGCAGTTCTTC.

V usage is TRBV6-5 and J usage is TRBJ2-7; 7 positions agree with TRBD1. Germline values: CDR1 MNHEY, CDR2 SVGAGI. The length of the CDR3 is 15 residues. V was pared by 6 bases and J by 2 bases, with 10 bases of the junction left unmatched. The CDR3 nucleotides read TGTGCCAGCAGCCGAGTCCGGGACAGAACCTACGAGCAGTACTTC. Translating gives CASSRVRDRTYEQYF.

The V gene is TRBV25-1, the J gene TRBJ2-7; TRBD2 agrees at 11 bases. V lost 2 bases to trimming and J lost 7 bases; unmatched junction nucleotides: 7. This CDR3 comprises 15 residues. Germline CDR1 reads MGHDK; CDR2 reads SYGVNS. The CDR3 sequence: CASSERTSGRIEQYF. CDR3 DNA sequence: TGTGCCAGCAGTGAAAGGACTAGCGGGCGTATAGAGCAGTACTTC.

In its sample, this clone was seen once. V and J are TRBV7-8 and TRBJ2-3; TRBD1 matches 8 bases. CDR3 length: 17 residues. The ends lost 5 bases at V and 1 base at J; junction bases unmatched: 11. Germline V lookup: CDR1 SGHVS, CDR2 FQNEAQ. CDR3 protein: CASSVTAQGGGTDTQYF. As DNA, the CDR3 is TGTGCCAGCAGCGTCACGGCACAGGGGGGCGGCACAGATACGCAGTATTTT.

The sample holds a few counts of this clone. The rearrangement links TRBV27 to TRBJ2-7; a weak D match, TRBD2 (6 bases). Per germline, CDR1 MNHEY and CDR2 SMNVEV (reference sequence). This CDR3 comprises 13 residues. Trimming pared 2 bases from V and 3 bases from J, leaving 8 bases between. CDR3 in DNA: TGTGCCAGCAGTTTAGGGACTCTCTACGAGCAGTACTTC. This translates into CASSLGTLYEQYF.

The CDR3 reads CASSWGGYEQYF. As DNA, the CDR3 is TGTGCCAGCAGTTGGGGGGGCTACGAGCAGTACTTC. V usage is TRBV27 and J usage is TRBJ2-7; TRBD2 aligns across 7 bases. Per the germline V gene, CDR1 is MNHEY and CDR2 is SMNVEV (reference sequence). After removal of 4 bases from V and 3 bases from J, the junction contained 0 bases not matched to a gene. The CDR3 contains 12 residues.

The chain couples TRBV19 to TRBJ2-7; weak D call: TRBD2 (5 bases). V was pared by 5 bases and J by 5 bases, with 13 bases between. This CDR3 contains 13 residues. CDR1 LNHDA and CDR2 SQIVND come from the germline V gene (reference sequence). The CDR3 nucleotides read TGTGCCAGTAGTCGTTCCGGGCGGGACGAGCAGTACTTC. Protein sequence: CASSRSGRDEQYF.

Only one count was recorded for this clone. The V and J genes are TRBV10-1 and TRBJ2-5; D may be TRBD2 (6 bases). Germline V gives CDR1 WNHNN, CDR2 SYGVQD (reference sequence). The CDR3 has 15 residues. The V end lost 2 bases, the J end lost 7 bases, and 17 bases lay between the germline ends. Here the CDR3 DNA reads TGCGCCAGCAGTGAGATCGGGACTCCTCGCGGGACCCAGTACTTC. The encoded protein is CASSEIGTPRGTQYF.

The sample holds a few counts of this clone. The J gene is TRBJ2-1, the V gene TRBV7-2; 9 bases are shared with TRBD1. The CDR3 loop spans 13 amino acids. Looked up from germline, CDR1 is SGHTA and CDR2 is FQGNSA. Losses at the gene ends were 5 bases for V and 8 bases for J; bases not matched to a gene: 4. This chain's CDR3 is CASSPGQGYEQFF. The CDR3, as DNA: TGTGCCAGCAGCCCGGGACAGGGCTATGAGCAGTTCTTC.

The CDR3 DNA reads as TGCAGCGTTGAAGTGTCCGGGAGGGAATCCTACGAGCAGTACTTC. It translates to CSVEVSGRESYEQYF. This chain connects TRBV29-1 to TRBJ2-7; 8 bases agree with TRBD2. J lost 1 base, V lost 1 base, and 6 bases had no gene match. The CDR3 extends over 15 amino acids. Per germline, CDR1 SQVTM and CDR2 ANQGSEA.

The V gene is TRBV9, the J gene TRBJ2-7; 13 nucleotides match TRBD2. The CDR3 spans 15 residues. V was clipped by 4 bases and J by 4 bases; unmatched bases: 5. From germline, CDR1 is SGDLS and CDR2 YYNGEE. The CDR3, as DNA: TGTGCCAGCAGCCCCGGGACTAGCGGGAAATACGAGCAGTACTTC. It encodes CASSPGTSGKYEQYF.

This sequence joins TRBV7-2 and TRBJ2-3; perhaps TRBD2 as D (6 bases). Germline V lookup: CDR1 SGHTA, CDR2 FQGNSA. Trimming took 5 bases from V and 3 from J, leaving 15 bases between them. The CDR3 extends over 15 amino acids. CDR3 nucleotide sequence: TGTGCCAGCAGCGGGGATGGCCGGGGGACAGATACGCAGTATTTT. It encodes CASSGDGRGTDTQYF. Full variable domain (outside the CDR3, taken from reference TRBV7-2 and TRBJ2-3): GAGVSQSPSNKVTEKGKDVELRCDPISGHTALYWYRQSLGQGLEFLIYFQGNSAPDKSGLPSDRFSAERTGGSVSTLTIQRTQQEDSAVYLCASSGDGRGTDTQYFGPGTRLTVL.

The genes are TRBV28 and TRBJ1-1; D is uncertain. V lost 5 bases and J 5 bases, leaving 12 bases between the germline ends. The CDR3 runs 13 residues. Germline CDR1 reads MDHEN; CDR2 reads SYDVKM. CDR3 region: CASSRRRWTEAFF. In DNA, the CDR3 is TGTGCCAGCAGTCGTAGGCGGTGGACTGAAGCTTTCTTT.